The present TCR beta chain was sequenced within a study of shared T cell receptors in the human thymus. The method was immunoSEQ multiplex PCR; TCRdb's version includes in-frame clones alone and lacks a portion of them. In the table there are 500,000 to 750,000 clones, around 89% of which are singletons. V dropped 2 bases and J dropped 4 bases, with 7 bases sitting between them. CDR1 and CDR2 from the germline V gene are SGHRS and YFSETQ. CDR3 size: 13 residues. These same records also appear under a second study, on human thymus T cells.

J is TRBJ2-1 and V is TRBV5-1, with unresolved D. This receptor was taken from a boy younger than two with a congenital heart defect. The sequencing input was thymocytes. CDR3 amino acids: CASSFLRYNEQFF. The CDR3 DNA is TGCGCCAGCAGCTTCCTTAGATACAATGAGCAGTTCTTC.